This entry is about one T cell receptor beta chain. The repertoire was sequenced with immunoSEQ multiplex PCR; TCRdb's copy has only in-frame clones and lacks some. In the table there are 88,000 or so clones, around 94% of which are singletons. The CDR3 spans 15 residues. J was trimmed by 10 bases and V by 0 bases; bases with no gene match: 7. Germline V gene data show CDR1 as ENHRY and CDR2 as SYGVKD. The data belong to a study of control samples from healthy donors and cancer patients. Input material: blood. The clonotype comes from a woman aged 18-29 years in good health. The chain carries TRBV10-3 and TRBJ2-1, with TRBD1 matching over 9 bases. The CDR3 nucleotides read TGTGCCATCAGTGAGTCGAATCCGGACAGGGGAGAGCAGTTCTTC. Its protein product is CAISESNPDRGEQFF.